Listed below are T cell receptor beta chains from one sample, sequenced in a study of blood T cell repertoires in COVID-19. The protocol was immunoSEQ multiplex PCR, while the TCRdb copy is restricted to in-frame clones and leaves out a portion. The sample has about 480,000 clones, more than 75% seen once. The specimen was PBMCs or T cells enriched from blood (not recorded which). The receptor source for this set is a woman aged 40-49 years who had recovered from COVID-19. Each CDR3 is given with its conserved first and last residue. D genes are given only for firm matches. The size entry is marked missing in some rows and otherwise reads once, few, many or a size class.

>-|TRBJ1-1|-|TRBV20-1
CSASQQINTEAFF
TGCAGTGCTAGTCAACAGATTAACACTGAAGCTTTCTTT
>-|TRBJ2-1|-|TRBV2
CASSEGLPSDEQFF
TGTGCCAGCAGTGAAGGACTCCCCTCGGATGAGCAGTTCTTC
>-|TRBJ2-3|-|TRBV29-1
CSNQRGTDTQYF
TGCAGCAATCAAAGGGGTACAGATACGCAGTATTTT
>-|TRBJ1-2|-|TRBV6-5
CASSYSPSYGYTF
TGTGCCAGCAGTTACTCGCCCAGCTATGGCTACACCTTC
>-|TRBJ1-1|TRBD1|TRBV11-3
CASRNRGSGTEAFF
TGTGCCAGCAGAAACAGGGGTTCGGGCACTGAAGCTTTCTTT
>few|TRBJ1-2|-|TRBV27
CASSPSQVDYGYTF
TGTGCCAGCAGCCCCTCCCAGGTGGACTATGGCTACACCTTC
>-|TRBJ2-7|TRBD1|TRBV6-5
CASSFGQGSTYEQYF
TGTGCCAGCAGTTTCGGACAGGGGTCGACCTACGAGCAGTACTTC
>-|TRBJ2-1|TRBD2|TRBV27
CASSTRGLAGGPVYNEQFF
TGTGCCAGCAGTACCCGGGGACTAGCGGGAGGGCCGGTCTACAATGAGCAGTTCTTC
>-|TRBJ2-7|-|TRBV29-1
CSVELLYEQYF
TGCAGCGTTGAATTACTCTACGAGCAGTACTTC
>few|TRBJ1-5|-|TRBV19
CASSIEWQGNQPQHF
TGTGCCAGTAGTATCGAGTGGCAGGGCAATCAGCCCCAGCATTTT
>-|TRBJ2-7|-|TRBV18
CASSLESGGEQYF
TGTGCCAGCTCACTCGAGAGCGGCGGGGAGCAGTACTTC
>-|TRBJ2-7|-|TRBV5-6
CASSLVVQASYEQYF
TGTGCCAGCAGCTTGGTCGTACAGGCATCCTACGAGCAGTACTTC
>-|TRBJ2-2|-|TRBV5-1
CASSLEAGLRKLFF
TGCGCCAGCAGCTTGGAGGCGGGGTTGAGGAAGCTGTTTTTT
>-|TRBJ2-4|TRBD1|TRBV12-3/TRBV12-4
CASSRDRGDIQYF
TGTGCCAGCAGCCGCGACAGGGGCGACATTCAGTACTTC
>few|TRBJ1-1|-|TRBV6-2/TRBV6-3
CASSYNRVSNTEAFF
TGTGCCAGCAGTTACAACAGGGTATCAAACACTGAAGCTTTCTTT
>-|TRBJ1-2|TRBD1|TRBV11-3
CASSLGGTGNYGYTF
TGTGCCAGCAGCTTAGGGGGGACAGGGAACTATGGCTACACCTTC
>-|TRBJ1-2|-|TRBV5-6
CASSLQSGGSYGYTF
TGTGCCAGCAGCTTGCAATCGGGGGGGAGCTATGGCTACACCTTC
>-|TRBJ1-5|-|TRBV6-1
CASSEASGIQPQHF
TGTGCCAGCAGTGAAGCGTCCGGGATTCAGCCCCAGCATTTT
>-|TRBJ2-3|-|TRBV5-1
CASSLDRADTQYF
TGCGCCAGCAGCTTGGACAGGGCGGATACGCAGTATTTT
>-|TRBJ2-1|-|TRBV27
CASDMTGANNEQFF
TGTGCCAGCGACATGACAGGAGCGAACAATGAGCAGTTCTTC
>-|TRBJ1-5|-|TRBV28
CASSSGQLNQPQHF
TGTGCCAGCAGCTCCGGACAGTTAAATCAGCCCCAGCATTTT